These T cell receptor beta chains were read from a single sample in a study of post-analysis software for immune sequencing data. Using its own MiXCR run on the PCR reads, TCRdb lists one record per CDR3 protein. The profile shows about 540,000 distinct CDR3 sequences, roughly 34% of them singletons. Sequencing used blood. These receptors were obtained from a girl under 18 with multiple sclerosis. CDR3s include the opening cysteine and the closing phenylalanine or tryptophan. D genes are given only for firm matches. The size entry is marked missing in some rows and otherwise reads once, few, many or a size class.

D gene,J gene,V gene,clone size,CDR3 DNA,CDR3 protein
.,TRBJ2-7,TRBV7-2,many,TGTGCCAGCAGCTTAACGGGCGAGCAGTACTTC,CASSLTGEQYF
TRBD2,TRBJ2-3,TRBV5-5,many,TGTGCCAGCAGCTTGGAAGGGACTAGTCCCATTTATACGCAGTATTTT,CASSLEGTSPIYTQYF
.,TRBJ2-3,TRBV10-3,.,TGTGCCATCAGTGACAGGGGAACAGATACGCAGTATTTT,CAISDRGTDTQYF
.,TRBJ1-4,TRBV7-2,few,TGTGCCAGCAGCCTTGAGCCTTTCTCGAGTGAAAAACTGTTTTTT,CASSLEPFSSEKLFF
TRBD1,TRBJ2-6,TRBV20-1,few,TGCAGTGCGTGGGACAGTACAAAATTATCTGGGGCCAACGTCCTGACTTTC,CSAWDSTKLSGANVLTF
.,TRBJ1-5,TRBV10-3,.,TGTGCCATCAGTGATGACAGGAGTCAGCCCCAGCATTTT,CAISDDRSQPQHF
TRBD1,TRBJ1-4,TRBV2,.,TGTGCCAGCGCTCAGGACAGGGGTAATGAAAAACTGTTTTTT,CASAQDRGNEKLFF
.,TRBJ1-2,TRBV7-9,few,TGTGCCAGCAGCTTAGCAAATGCCCCGTATGGCTACACCTTC,CASSLANAPYGYTF
.,TRBJ1-2,TRBV6-5,few,TGTGCCAGCAGTCCCTCCCAGGCCCATGGCTACACCTTC,CASSPSQAHGYTF
.,TRBJ2-1,TRBV25-1,.,TGTGCCAGCAGTAACAACCTGGGACTTAGAGAGCAGTTCTTC,CASSNNLGLREQFF
.,TRBJ2-1,TRBV29-1,many,TGCAGCTTACAGGACCACGTTGTGCAGTTCTTC,CSLQDHVVQFF
TRBD2,TRBJ2-1,TRBV7-2,few,TGTGCCAGCAGCGAAAGCGGGACCGGCCCCGTTTCCTACAATGAGCAGTTCTTC,CASSESGTGPVSYNEQFF
TRBD1,TRBJ1-2,TRBV10-2,.,TGCGCCAGCAGTGATCCTACAGGGGGTGGCTACACCTTC,CASSDPTGGGYTF
.,TRBJ2-7,TRBV5-6,few,TGTGCCAGCAGCTTGGTTGTTTCGGGGTCGATCTACGAGCAGTACTTC,CASSLVVSGSIYEQYF
.,TRBJ1-2,TRBV2,.,TGTGCCAGCAGTATGGAATACTATGGCTACACCTTC,CASSMEYYGYTF
.,TRBJ2-5,TRBV29-1,few,TGCAGCGTTGTCGTCTGGGAATGGGAGACCCAGTACTTC,CSVVVWEWETQYF
.,TRBJ1-2,TRBV5-1,.,TGCGCCAGCAGCTTGGAGACCCTTGTTGGCTACACCTTC,CASSLETLVGYTF
.,TRBJ1-2,TRBV2,few,TGTGCCAGCAGTCGGATGGACGGAGTTAACTATGGCTACACCTTC,CASSRMDGVNYGYTF
.,TRBJ1-4,TRBV5-1,few,TGCGCCAGCAGCTTGGGGGCAGAGGTGGAAAAACTGTTTTTT,CASSLGAEVEKLFF
.,TRBJ2-1,TRBV28,.,TGTGCCAGCAGACCGGGGCCCAGGGATGAGCAGTTCTTC,CASRPGPRDEQFF
TRBD1,TRBJ1-5,TRBV6-5,.,TGTGCCAGCGCTAAAATACAGGGGCTTGGCAATCAGCCCCAGCATTTT,CASAKIQGLGNQPQHF
TRBD1,TRBJ2-5,TRBV6-5,many,TGTGCCAGCAGTTACTCGTGGGGGACAGGGGTAGGAGAGACCCAGTACTTC,CASSYSWGTGVGETQYF
TRBD1,TRBJ1-2,TRBV10-3,.,TGTGCCATCAGTGAGCCGGGACAGGGGCTTTATGGCTACACCTTC,CAISEPGQGLYGYTF
.,TRBJ1-4,TRBV4-1,.,TGCGCCAGCAGCCAATTCGGACGTACAACTAATGAAAGACTGTTTTTT,CASSQFGRTTNERLFF
TRBD1,TRBJ2-3,TRBV6-2/TRBV6-3,.,TGTGCCAGCAGTTACGGGACAGCCACTTACACAGATACGCAGTATTTT,CASSYGTATYTDTQYF
TRBD1,TRBJ2-1,TRBV20-1,.,TGCAGTGCTAGAGCTCGGGACAGCCTACTCGTTTTGGTTGAGCAGTTCTTC,CSARARDSLLVLVEQFF
.,TRBJ2-7,TRBV6-5,.,TGTGCCAGCAGTTACTCGATGGAACAGGGAGACAATGAGCAGTACTTC,CASSYSMEQGDNEQYF
TRBD2,TRBJ2-1,TRBV6-1,few,TGTGCCAGCAGTGCGAGCGGGGGGTTCTACAATGAGCAGTTCTTC,CASSASGGFYNEQFF
TRBD1,TRBJ2-3,TRBV6-1,few,TGTGCCAGCAGTGAACCGAGGGGACAGGGCACAGATACGCAGTATTTT,CASSEPRGQGTDTQYF
.,TRBJ1-2,TRBV2,few,TGTGCCAGCCAGAGTTCGGGAACCGGCTATGGCTACACCTTC,CASQSSGTGYGYTF
.,TRBJ2-7,TRBV5-6,few,TGTGCCAGCAGCTTTAGTCCGGGAAACGAGCAGTACTTC,CASSFSPGNEQYF
TRBD1,TRBJ2-7,TRBV12-3/TRBV12-4,many,TGTGCCAGCAGCCGCTCGGGACAGGGCCTTTCCTACGAGCAGTACTTC,CASSRSGQGLSYEQYF
TRBD1,TRBJ1-4,TRBV5-1,.,TGCGCCAGCAGGAAGGGACAGGGTAATGAAAAACTGTTTTTT,CASRKGQGNEKLFF
.,TRBJ1-5,TRBV12-3/TRBV12-4,few,TGTGCCAGCAGGACAAGCAATCAGCCCCAGCATTTT,CASRTSNQPQHF
.,TRBJ1-2,TRBV5-6,few,TGTGCCAGCAGCTTCACAGGAGTGGCCTTCCCGATCTATGGCTACACCTTC,CASSFTGVAFPIYGYTF